The clone carrying this T cell receptor beta chain was detected only a few times. What it recognizes is unknown. This specimen comes from a study of early T cells in non-severe SARS-CoV-2 infection. Background on the study: Sequencing of unsorted whole blood was done on bulk RNA, leaving chains unpaired. Study-level findings and limits: VDJdb matching, biased toward anti-spike CD8 responses, missed private and CD4 specificities.

The CDR3 sequence is 16 residues long. Per the germline V gene, CDR1 is LGHNA and CDR2 is YNFKEQ. Germline trimming cut 1 base from V and 5 bases from J; bases unmatched to any gene: 4. As part of library construction, unique molecular identifiers were attached to individual cDNA molecules. TCRdb passed the 5' RACE reads through MiXCR, listing each CDR3 protein once. The sample gives approximately 77,000 distinct CDR3 sequences, about 12% of which show up once; around 3.5% is in the top ten. The origin of this receptor is an adult who was a healthcare worker with PCR-confirmed SARS-CoV-2 infection or an uninfected control (not recorded which). Sequencing used whole blood. The V call is TRBV4-2, the J call TRBJ2-3, with 12 bases identical to TRBD2. The CDR3 coding sequence is TGTGCCAGCAGCCAAGGACTAGCGGGAGCAGTAGATACGCAGTATTTT. Protein: CASSQGLAGAVDTQYF.